These T cell receptor beta chains were read from a single sample in a study of shared clonotypes between healthy human individuals. Only in-frame clones appear in the TCRdb table, and some are missing; sequencing was by immunoSEQ multiplex PCR. Among about 1.9 million clones listed, approximately 92% were seen once. Input material: naive CD8+ T cells from PBMCs. Source of these receptors: a young man in good health. Some clones in this sample may be carry-over from other donors' samples. Each CDR3 is given with its conserved first and last residue. The D gene is left open where the match is weak. Clone size is shown for a subset of rows, as once, few, many or a class of expanded clone.

clone_size	v_call	d_call	j_call	cdr3_aa	cdr3_nt
-	TRBV5-8	TRBD1	TRBJ2-3	CASSFGQDGTDTQYF	TGTGCCAGCAGCTTCGGACAGGATGGCACAGATACGCAGTATTTT
-	TRBV25-1	-	TRBJ2-7	CASSVTGMDEQYF	TGTGCCAGCAGCGTCACAGGTATGGACGAGCAGTACTTC
-	TRBV10-3	TRBD2	TRBJ2-7	CAISESFLSGAYEQYF	TGTGCCATCAGTGAGTCGTTTCTTAGCGGGGCCTACGAGCAGTACTTC
few	TRBV2	-	TRBJ1-4	CASNNRTNEKLFF	TGTGCCAGCAATAACAGGACGAATGAAAAACTGTTTTTT
-	TRBV7-9	-	TRBJ2-1	CASSLGVNEQFF	TGTGCCAGCAGCTTGGGGGTCAATGAGCAGTTCTTC
once	TRBV9	-	TRBJ2-3	CASSGMLADTQYF	TGTGCCAGCAGCGGCATGCTAGCGGATACGCAGTATTTT
-	TRBV6-5	TRBD2	TRBJ2-3	CASSVAGGVSDTQYF	TGTGCCAGCAGCGTAGCGGGAGGTGTTTCAGATACGCAGTATTTT
-	TRBV28	TRBD2	TRBJ2-7	CASSSTGGSYEQYF	TGTGCCAGCAGTTCAACGGGGGGTTCCTACGAGCAGTACTTC
-	TRBV28	TRBD2	TRBJ2-7	CASSTLGRVSSYEQYF	TGTGCCAGCAGCACCCTCGGGAGGGTAAGTTCCTACGAGCAGTACTTC
-	TRBV7-9	-	TRBJ1-2	CASRPFWGYTF	TGTGCCAGCAGACCTTTTTGGGGCTACACCTTC
-	TRBV7-9	TRBD2	TRBJ2-7	CASSLGASGLLHEQYF	TGTGCCAGCAGCTTAGGGGCTAGCGGCCTCCTACACGAGCAGTACTTC
once	TRBV6-6	-	TRBJ2-2	CASSYVGSGELFF	TGTGCCAGCAGTTATGTGGGAAGCGGGGAGCTGTTTTTT
-	TRBV29-1	TRBD2	TRBJ2-1	CSVEGREGGSYNEQFF	TGCAGCGTTGAAGGTCGGGAGGGGGGGTCCTACAATGAGCAGTTCTTC
-	TRBV4-1	-	TRBJ2-7	CASSFRTEVYEQYF	TGCGCCAGCAGCTTTCGGACGGAGGTCTACGAGCAGTACTTC
-	TRBV6-6	TRBD1	TRBJ1-2	CASSPRDSGYGYTF	TGTGCCAGCAGCCCCCGGGACAGCGGCTATGGCTACACCTTC
-	TRBV7-6	-	TRBJ2-7	CASSPALAKIYEQYF	TGTGCCAGCAGCCCGGCACTAGCAAAAATCTACGAGCAGTACTTC
-	TRBV15	-	TRBJ2-1	CATSSGGMGYFEQFF	TGTGCCACCAGCAGTGGCGGGATGGGATATTTCGAGCAGTTCTTC
-	TRBV7-9	-	TRBJ2-1	CASSGLRSTKYNEQFF	TGTGCCAGCAGCGGACTTAGGTCTACGAAATACAATGAGCAGTTCTTC
-	TRBV5-1	TRBD1	TRBJ1-2	CASRGTGSMSYTF	TGCGCCAGCAGGGGGACAGGGTCCATGAGCTACACCTTC
few	TRBV7-9	-	TRBJ1-3	CASSGKPIHSGNTIYF	TGTGCCAGCAGCGGAAAACCGATCCACTCTGGAAACACCATATATTTT
-	TRBV5-1	TRBD1	TRBJ2-7	CASSLSGTGYEQYF	TGCGCCAGCAGCTTATCCGGGACAGGCTACGAGCAGTACTTC
once	TRBV7-9	-	TRBJ2-3	CASSLARQGGWYF	TGTGCCAGCAGCTTAGCGAGGCAGGGAGGCTGGTATTTT
-	TRBV18	TRBD2	TRBJ2-2	CASSHPQGLAANTGELFF	TGTGCCAGCTCACACCCCCAGGGACTAGCGGCAAACACCGGGGAGCTGTTTTTT
-	TRBV27	-	TRBJ2-5	CASSFRVAGETQYF	TGTGCCAGCAGTTTCCGGGTGGCAGGGGAGACCCAGTACTTC
-	TRBV30	-	TRBJ1-5	CAWSVQRHRINQPQHF	TGTGCCTGGAGTGTACAACGACACCGCATAAATCAGCCCCAGCATTTT
-	TRBV19	-	TRBJ2-7	CASSIQPLGMDEQYF	TGTGCCAGTAGTATCCAACCCCTGGGGATGGACGAGCAGTACTTC
-	TRBV7-6	TRBD1	TRBJ2-7	CASSLNLWDSNSYEQYF	TGTGCCAGCTCCCTCAATCTCTGGGACAGTAACTCCTACGAGCAGTACTTC
-	TRBV29-1	-	TRBJ2-1	CSVMDFLNEQFF	TGCAGCGTTATGGACTTCTTGAATGAGCAGTTCTTC
-	TRBV11-2	TRBD2	TRBJ2-1	CASSLGGGPYNEQFF	TGTGCCAGCAGCTTAGGGGGGGGACCATACAATGAGCAGTTCTTC
-	TRBV19	-	TRBJ1-5	CASRLYHLGNQPQHF	TGTGCCAGTCGACTTTATCACTTAGGCAATCAGCCCCAGCATTTT
once	TRBV28	TRBD2	TRBJ2-1	CASSFSGLAGYEQFF	TGTGCCAGCAGTTTCTCGGGACTAGCGGGCTATGAGCAGTTCTTC
-	TRBV6-1	TRBD2	TRBJ2-1	CASSQGLRSYNEQFF	TGTGCCAGCAGCCAGGGACTACGCTCCTACAATGAGCAGTTCTTC
once	TRBV28	TRBD1	TRBJ1-1	CASSRDRPNTEAFF	TGTGCCAGCAGCCGGGACAGACCGAACACTGAAGCTTTCTTT
-	TRBV7-9	TRBD1	TRBJ2-2	CASNIQGKDTGELFF	TGTGCCAGCAACATACAGGGGAAAGACACCGGGGAGCTGTTTTTT
-	TRBV5-6	-	TRBJ2-7	CASSLGTNQYEQYF	TGTGCCAGCAGCTTGGGGACAAATCAATACGAGCAGTACTTC
-	TRBV9	-	TRBJ2-7	CASSVGVSYEQYF	TGTGCCAGCAGCGTAGGCGTATCCTACGAGCAGTACTTC
-	TRBV9	TRBD1	TRBJ2-7	CASSARDSYEQYF	TGTGCCAGCAGCGCCCGGGACAGCTACGAGCAGTACTTC
-	TRBV9	TRBD2	TRBJ2-7	CASSVEGLAGYEQYF	TGTGCCAGCAGCGTAGAGGGACTAGCAGGCTACGAGCAGTACTTC
once	TRBV11-1	TRBD2	TRBJ2-1	CASSLQAGAWNEQFF	TGTGCCAGCAGCTTACAAGCGGGAGCGTGGAATGAGCAGTTCTTC